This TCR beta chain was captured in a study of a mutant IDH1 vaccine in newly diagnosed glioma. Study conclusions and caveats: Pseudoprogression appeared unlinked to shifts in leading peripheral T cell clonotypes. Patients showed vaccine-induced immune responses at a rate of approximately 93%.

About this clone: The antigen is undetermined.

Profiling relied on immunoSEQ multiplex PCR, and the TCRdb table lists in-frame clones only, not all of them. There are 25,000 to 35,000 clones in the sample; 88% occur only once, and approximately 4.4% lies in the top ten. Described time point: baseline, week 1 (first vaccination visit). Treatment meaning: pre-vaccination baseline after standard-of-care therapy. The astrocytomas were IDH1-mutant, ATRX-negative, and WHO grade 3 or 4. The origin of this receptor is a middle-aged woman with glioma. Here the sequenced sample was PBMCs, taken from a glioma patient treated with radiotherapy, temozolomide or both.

CDR3 in amino acids: CASSLPTGRKTEAFF. CDR3 sequence (DNA): TGTGCCAGCAGCTTACCCACAGGGCGGAAAACTGAAGCTTTCTTT. The chain employs TRBV7-9 and TRBJ1-1, with D perhaps matching TRBD1 (6 bases). V was cut by 2 bases and J by 5 bases, with 15 bases left in between. The CDR3 covers 15 residues. Germline V lookup: CDR1 SEHNR, CDR2 FQNEAQ (reference sequence).